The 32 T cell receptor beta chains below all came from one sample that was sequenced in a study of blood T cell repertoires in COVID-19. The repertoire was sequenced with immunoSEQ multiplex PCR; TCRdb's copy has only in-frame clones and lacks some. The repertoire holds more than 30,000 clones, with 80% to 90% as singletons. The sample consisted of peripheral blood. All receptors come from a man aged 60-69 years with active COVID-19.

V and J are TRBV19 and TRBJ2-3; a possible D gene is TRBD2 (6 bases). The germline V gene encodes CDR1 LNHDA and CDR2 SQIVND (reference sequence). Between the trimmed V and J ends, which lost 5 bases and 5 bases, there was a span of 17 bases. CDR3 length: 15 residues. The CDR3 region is CASSPRRGEVDTQYF. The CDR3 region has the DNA TGTGCCAGTAGTCCCCGGAGAGGGGAGGTAGATACGCAGTATTTT.

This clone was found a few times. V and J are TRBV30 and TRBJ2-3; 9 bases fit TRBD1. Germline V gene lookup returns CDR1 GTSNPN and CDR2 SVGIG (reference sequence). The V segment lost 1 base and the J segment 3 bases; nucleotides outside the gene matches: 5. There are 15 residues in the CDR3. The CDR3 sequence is CAWSARQGVTDTQYF. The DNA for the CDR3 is TGTGCCTGGAGTGCTAGACAGGGGGTGACAGATACGCAGTATTTT.

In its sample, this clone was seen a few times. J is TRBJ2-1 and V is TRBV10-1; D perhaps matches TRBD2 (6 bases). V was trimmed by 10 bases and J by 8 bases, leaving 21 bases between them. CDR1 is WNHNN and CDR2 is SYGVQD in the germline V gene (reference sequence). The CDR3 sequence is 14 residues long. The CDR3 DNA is TGCGCCACCCTTAGCGGACCTGGGGACGATGAGCAGTTCTTC. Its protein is CATLSGPGDDEQFF.

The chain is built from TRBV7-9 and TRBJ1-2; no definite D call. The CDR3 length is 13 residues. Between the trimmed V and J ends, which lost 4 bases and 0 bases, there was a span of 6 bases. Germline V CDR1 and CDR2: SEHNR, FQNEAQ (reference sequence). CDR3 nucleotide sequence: TGTGCCAGCAGCTCGACAACTAACTATGGCTACACCTTC. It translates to CASSSTTNYGYTF.

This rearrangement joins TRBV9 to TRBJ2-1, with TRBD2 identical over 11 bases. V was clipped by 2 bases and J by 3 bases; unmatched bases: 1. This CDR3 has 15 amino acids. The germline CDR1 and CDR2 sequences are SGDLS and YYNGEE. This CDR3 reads CASSVSGGVYNEQFF. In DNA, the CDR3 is TGTGCCAGCAGCGTTAGCGGGGGGGTCTACAATGAGCAGTTCTTC.

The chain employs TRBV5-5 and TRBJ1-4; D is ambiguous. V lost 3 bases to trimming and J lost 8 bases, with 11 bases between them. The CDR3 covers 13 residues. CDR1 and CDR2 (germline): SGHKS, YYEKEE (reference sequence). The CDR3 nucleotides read TGTGCCAGCAGCTGGGCACTTGAGGAAAAACTGTTTTTT. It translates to CASSWALEEKLFF.

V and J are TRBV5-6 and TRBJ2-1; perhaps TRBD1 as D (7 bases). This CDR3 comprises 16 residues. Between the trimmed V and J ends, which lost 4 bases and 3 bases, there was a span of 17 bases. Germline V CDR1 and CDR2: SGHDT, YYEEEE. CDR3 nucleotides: TGTGCCAGCAGCCCTAACAGGGGACTTATCTACAATGAGCAGTTCTTC. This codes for CASSPNRGLIYNEQFF.

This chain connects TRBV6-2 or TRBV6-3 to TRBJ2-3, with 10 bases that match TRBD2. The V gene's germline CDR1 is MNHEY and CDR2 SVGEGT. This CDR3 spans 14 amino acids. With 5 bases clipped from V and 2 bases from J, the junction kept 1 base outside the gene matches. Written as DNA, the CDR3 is TGTGCCAGCAGTAGCGGGGGGGCCACAGATACGCAGTATTTT. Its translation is CASSSGGATDTQYF.

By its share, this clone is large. The CDR3 DNA reads as TGTGCCAGTAGTATAAATAGTCAGGGGGCTCTCTATGAGCAGTTCTTC. This translates into CASSINSQGALYEQFF. The chain recombines TRBV19 with TRBJ2-1, with 8 bases aligning to TRBD1. V shed 2 bases and J 8 bases; nucleotides not matched to a gene: 11. There are 16 residues in the CDR3. Germline CDR1 and CDR2: LNHDA and SQIVND (reference sequence).

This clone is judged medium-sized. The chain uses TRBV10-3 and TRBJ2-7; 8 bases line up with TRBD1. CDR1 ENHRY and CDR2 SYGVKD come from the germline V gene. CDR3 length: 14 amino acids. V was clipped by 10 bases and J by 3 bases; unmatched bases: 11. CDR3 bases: TGTGCCAGTGACCGACAGGGGAGAGGCTACGAGCAGTACTTC. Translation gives CASDRQGRGYEQYF.

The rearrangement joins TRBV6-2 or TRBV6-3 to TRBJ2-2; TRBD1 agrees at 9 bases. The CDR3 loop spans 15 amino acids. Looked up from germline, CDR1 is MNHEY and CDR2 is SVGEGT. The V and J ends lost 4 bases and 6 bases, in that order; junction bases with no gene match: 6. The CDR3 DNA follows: TGTGCCAGCAGTTCCGGGACAGGGTTAGCCGGGGAGCTGTTTTTT. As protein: CASSSGTGLAGELFF.

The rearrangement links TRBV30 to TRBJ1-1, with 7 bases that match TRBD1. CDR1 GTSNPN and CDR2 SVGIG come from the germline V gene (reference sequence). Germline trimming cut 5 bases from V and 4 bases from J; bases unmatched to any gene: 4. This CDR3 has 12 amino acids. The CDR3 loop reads CAWSGGTTEAFF. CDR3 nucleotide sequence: TGTGCCTGGTCAGGGGGAACCACTGAAGCTTTCTTT.

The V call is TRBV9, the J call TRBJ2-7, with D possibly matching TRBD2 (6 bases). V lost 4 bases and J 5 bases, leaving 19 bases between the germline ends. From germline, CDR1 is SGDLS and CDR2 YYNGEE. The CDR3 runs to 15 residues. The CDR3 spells CASSPSGGFVDEQYF. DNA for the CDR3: TGTGCCAGCAGCCCTAGTGGGGGGTTTGTCGACGAGCAGTACTTC.

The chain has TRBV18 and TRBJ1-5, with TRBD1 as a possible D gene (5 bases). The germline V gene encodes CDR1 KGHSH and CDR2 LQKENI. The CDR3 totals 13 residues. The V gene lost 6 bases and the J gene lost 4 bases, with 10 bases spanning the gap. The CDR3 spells CASSADSNQPQHF. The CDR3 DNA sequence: TGTGCCAGCTCGGCCGACAGTAATCAGCCCCAGCATTTT. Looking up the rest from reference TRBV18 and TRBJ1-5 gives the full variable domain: NAGVMQNPRHLVRRRGQEARLRCSPMKGHSHVYWYRQLPEEGLKFMVYLQKENIIDESGMPKERFSAEFPKEGPSILRIQQVVRGDSAAYFCASSADSNQPQHFGDGTRLSIL.

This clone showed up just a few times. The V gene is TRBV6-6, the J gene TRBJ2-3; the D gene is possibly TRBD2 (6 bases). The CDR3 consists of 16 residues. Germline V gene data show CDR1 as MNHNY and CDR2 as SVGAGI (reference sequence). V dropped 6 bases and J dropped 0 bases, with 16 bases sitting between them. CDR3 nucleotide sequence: TGTGCCAGCAGCCCCCCGGGACTTTCTAGCACAGATACGCAGTATTTT. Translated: CASSPPGLSSTDTQYF.

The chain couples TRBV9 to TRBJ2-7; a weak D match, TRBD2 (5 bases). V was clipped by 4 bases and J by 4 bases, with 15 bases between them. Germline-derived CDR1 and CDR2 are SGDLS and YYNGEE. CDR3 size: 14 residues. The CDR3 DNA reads TGTGCCAGCAGCCCTCGTTTGAGCGGTTACGAGCAGTACTTC. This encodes CASSPRLSGYEQYF.

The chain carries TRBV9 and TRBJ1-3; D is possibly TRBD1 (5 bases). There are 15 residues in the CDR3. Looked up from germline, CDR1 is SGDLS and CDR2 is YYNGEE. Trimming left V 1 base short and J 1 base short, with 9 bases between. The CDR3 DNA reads TGTGCCAGCAGCGTACAGGGAATTTCTGGAAACACCATATATTTT. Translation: CASSVQGISGNTIYF.

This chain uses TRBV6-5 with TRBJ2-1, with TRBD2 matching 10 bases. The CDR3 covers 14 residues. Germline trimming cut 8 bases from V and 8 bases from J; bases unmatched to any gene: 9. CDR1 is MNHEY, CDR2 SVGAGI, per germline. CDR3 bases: TGTGCCAGCCTCGCTAGCGGGGGTTGGGATGAGCAGTTCTTC. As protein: CASLASGGWDEQFF.

DNA of the CDR3: TGTGCCAGCAGTTACTCTGCTAGCGGGAGGGCCACTGCTGGCACAGATACGCAGTATTTT. Its translation is CASSYSASGRATAGTDTQYF. V is TRBV6-2 or TRBV6-3 and J is TRBJ2-3; 12 nucleotides match TRBD2. Germline V gene lookup returns CDR1 MNHEY and CDR2 SVGEGT. This CDR3 is 20 amino acids long. The ends lost 0 bases at V and 1 base at J; junction bases unmatched: 11.

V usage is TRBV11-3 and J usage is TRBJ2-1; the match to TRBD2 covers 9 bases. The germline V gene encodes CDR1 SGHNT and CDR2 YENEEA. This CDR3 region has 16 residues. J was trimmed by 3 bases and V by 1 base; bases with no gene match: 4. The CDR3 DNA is TGTGCCAGCAGCTTAGCATTGACTAGCGGCTACAATGAGCAGTTCTTC. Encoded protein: CASSLALTSGYNEQFF. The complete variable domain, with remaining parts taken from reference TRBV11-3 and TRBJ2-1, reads EAGVVQSPRYKIIEKKQPVAFWCNPISGHNTLYWYLQNLGQGPELLIRYENEEAVDDSQLPKDRFSAERLKGVDSTLKIQPAELGDSAVYLCASSLALTSGYNEQFFGPGTRLTVL.

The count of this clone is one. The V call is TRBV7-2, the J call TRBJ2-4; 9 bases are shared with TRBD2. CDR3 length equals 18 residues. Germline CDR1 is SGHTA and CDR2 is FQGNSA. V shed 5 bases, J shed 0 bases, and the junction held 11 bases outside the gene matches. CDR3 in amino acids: CASSPFALAGLAKNIQYF. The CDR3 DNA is TGTGCCAGCAGCCCTTTCGCGCTAGCGGGACTAGCCAAAAACATTCAGTACTTC.

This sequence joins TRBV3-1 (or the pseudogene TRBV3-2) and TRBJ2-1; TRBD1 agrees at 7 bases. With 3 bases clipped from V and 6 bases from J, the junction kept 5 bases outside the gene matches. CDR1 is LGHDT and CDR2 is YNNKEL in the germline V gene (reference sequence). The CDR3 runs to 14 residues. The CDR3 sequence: CASSHRTGSNEQFF. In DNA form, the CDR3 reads TGTGCCAGCAGCCATCGGACAGGTTCCAATGAGCAGTTCTTC.

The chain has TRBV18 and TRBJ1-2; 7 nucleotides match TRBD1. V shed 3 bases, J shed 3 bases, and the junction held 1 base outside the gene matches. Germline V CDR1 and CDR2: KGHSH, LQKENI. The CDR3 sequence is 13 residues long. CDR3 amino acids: CASSPDRDYGYTF. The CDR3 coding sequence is TGTGCCAGCTCACCCGACAGGGACTATGGCTACACCTTC.

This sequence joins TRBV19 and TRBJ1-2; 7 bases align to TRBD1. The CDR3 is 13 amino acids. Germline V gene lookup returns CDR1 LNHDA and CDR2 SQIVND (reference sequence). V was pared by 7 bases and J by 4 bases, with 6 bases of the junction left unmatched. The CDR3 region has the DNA TGTGCCAGTACCAGGGGGGCGGGCTATGGCTACACCTTC. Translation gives CASTRGAGYGYTF.

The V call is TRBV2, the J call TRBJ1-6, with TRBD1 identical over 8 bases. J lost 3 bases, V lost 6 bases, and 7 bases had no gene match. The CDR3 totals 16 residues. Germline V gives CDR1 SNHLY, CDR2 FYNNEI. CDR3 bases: TGTGCCAGCAGGGCGGACAGGGCCAACTATAATTCACCCCTCCACTTT. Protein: CASRADRANYNSPLHF.

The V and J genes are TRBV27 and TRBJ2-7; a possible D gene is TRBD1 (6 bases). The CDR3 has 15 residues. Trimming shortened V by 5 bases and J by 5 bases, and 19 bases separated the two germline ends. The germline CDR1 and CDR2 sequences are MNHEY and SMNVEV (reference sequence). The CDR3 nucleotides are TGTGCCAGCAGTAGGTCACAGGGTAGGAGCAACGAGCAGTACTTC. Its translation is CASSRSQGRSNEQYF.

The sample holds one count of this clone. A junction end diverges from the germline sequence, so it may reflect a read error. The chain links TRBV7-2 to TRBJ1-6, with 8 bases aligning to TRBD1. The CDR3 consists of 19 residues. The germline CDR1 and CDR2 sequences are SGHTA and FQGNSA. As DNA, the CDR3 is TGTGCCAGCACCTTAGGGGTGGCAGGGGGCTTCTCCTATAATTCACCCCTCCACTTT. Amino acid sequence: CASTLGVAGGFSYNSPLHF.

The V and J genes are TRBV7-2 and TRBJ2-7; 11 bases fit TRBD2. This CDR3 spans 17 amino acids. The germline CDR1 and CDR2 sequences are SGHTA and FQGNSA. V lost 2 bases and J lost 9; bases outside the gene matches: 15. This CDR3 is CASSLYPLTSGDSAQYF. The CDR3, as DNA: TGTGCCAGCAGCTTATACCCTTTGACTAGCGGGGACTCGGCGCAGTACTTC.

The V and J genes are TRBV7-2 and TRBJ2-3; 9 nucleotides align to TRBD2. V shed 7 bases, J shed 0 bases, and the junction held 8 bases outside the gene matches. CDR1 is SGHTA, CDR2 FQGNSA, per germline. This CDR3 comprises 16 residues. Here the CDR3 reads CASIRLADLSTDTQYF. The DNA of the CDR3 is TGTGCCAGCATCCGACTAGCGGATCTTAGCACAGATACGCAGTATTTT.

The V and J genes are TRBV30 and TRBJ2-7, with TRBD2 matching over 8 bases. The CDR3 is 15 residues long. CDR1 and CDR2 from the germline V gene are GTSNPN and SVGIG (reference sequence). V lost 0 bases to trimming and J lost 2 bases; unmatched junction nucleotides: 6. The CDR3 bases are TGTGCCTGGAGTGTTGGTGCGGGAGGAACCTACGAGCAGTACTTC. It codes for CAWSVGAGGTYEQYF. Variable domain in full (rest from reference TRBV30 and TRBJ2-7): SQTIHQWPATLVQPVGSPLSLECTVEGTSNPNLYWYRQAAGRGLQLLFYSVGIGQISSEVPQNLSASRPQDRQFILSSKKLLLSDSGFYLCAWSVGAGGTYEQYFGPGTRLTVT.

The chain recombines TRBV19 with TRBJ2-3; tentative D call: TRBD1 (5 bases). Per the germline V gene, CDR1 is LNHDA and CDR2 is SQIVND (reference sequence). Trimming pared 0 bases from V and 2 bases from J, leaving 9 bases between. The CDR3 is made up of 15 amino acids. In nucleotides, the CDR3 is TGTGCCAGTAGTATAGAGGAAGGGGCCACAGATACGCAGTATTTT. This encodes CASSIEEGATDTQYF.

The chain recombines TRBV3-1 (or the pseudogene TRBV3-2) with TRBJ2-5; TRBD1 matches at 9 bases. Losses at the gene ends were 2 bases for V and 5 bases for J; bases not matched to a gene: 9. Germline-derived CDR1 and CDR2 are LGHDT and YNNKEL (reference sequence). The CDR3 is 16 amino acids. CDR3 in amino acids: CASSQTGGAGVETQYF. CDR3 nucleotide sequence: TGTGCCAGCAGCCAAACAGGGGGCGCGGGGGTTGAGACCCAGTACTTC.